This T cell receptor (beta chain) was sequenced for a study of CD8+ T cells in alopecia areata. Following RNA extraction, reverse transcription yielded cDNA that acted as the sequencing template. Sequencing was performed with immunoSEQ multiplex PCR; in TCRdb, only in-frame clones are kept and a portion is missing. The sample consists of 90,000 to 100,000 clones, 35% to 50% of them appearing once. This clone was observed a few times. V shed 7 bases and J shed 4 bases, with 16 bases lying between them. Germline-derived CDR1 and CDR2 are SQVTM and ANQGSEA. This CDR3 has 13 amino acids. The chain employs TRBV29-1 and TRBJ2-5; D unresolved. The sequence was collected from a human donor with alopecia areata. The sequenced material came from CD4+ T cells sorted from blood. The CDR3, as DNA: TGCAGCGCTCGGGCGGATTATTCAGAGACCCAGTACTTC. Its protein product is CSARADYSETQYF.